This TCR beta chain was recorded in a study of OX40 agonist ivuxolimab in advanced cancers. The table came from immunoSEQ multiplex PCR; TCRdb's copy has only in-frame clones and leaves some out. The repertoire has around 89,000 clones, approximately 91% of them found once; the top ten carry around 0.71%. In the case of this clone: Its cognate antigen is unknown.

Findings of the study overall: Averaging showed that CD8+ T cells had more expanded clones than CD4+ did.

The CDR3 loop spans 19 amino acids. Sequences were derived from CD4+ or CD8+ T cells sorted from blood, sampled in a trial of the OX40 agonist ivuxolimab. This clonotype was sampled from an adult with an advanced solid tumor such as melanoma, head and neck, liver or kidney cancer. The rearrangement links TRBV21-1 to TRBJ2-6; the table assigns TRBD2, which was not confirmed against the DNA. TRBV21-1 is classified as a pseudogene. The CDR3 reads CASRNGGDSLFPGANVLTF. CDR3 bases: TGTGCCAGCAGAAACGGGGGAGACAGCTTGTTCCCTGGGGCCAACGTCCTGACTTTC.